What follows are 28 T cell receptor beta chains derived from one specimen sequenced in a study of siplizumab effects on memory and regulatory T cells (dated by TCRdb to between 2018 and 2021). Preparation of the library involved the immunoSEQ multiplex PCR assay. Drawn from immuneACCESS, this table holds only the in-frame rearrangements with V and J called that TCRdb kept. Clones are partly lost; checked studies trace under half to an unresolved V gene and leave the rest unexplained. This sample is represented by fewer than 70,000 clones; 88% of them were singletons. The ten top clones hold more than 1.5% of the sample. Specimen: Tregs sorted from blood. The receptors stem from a human donor in good health.

The chain has TRBV9 and TRBJ2-3; D remains ambiguous. Trimming cost V 4 bases and J 6 bases, with 6 bases left between them. The CDR3 extends over 11 amino acids. Looked up from germline, CDR1 is SGDLS and CDR2 is YYNGEE. In nucleotides, the CDR3 is TGTGCCAGCAGCAGATTTGATACGCAGTATTTT. Translation: CASSRFDTQYF.

This chain uses TRBV5-1 with TRBJ1-1, with D unresolved. Trimming removed 3 bases at V and 0 bases at J, with 6 bases between. The V gene's germline CDR1 is SGHRS and CDR2 YFSETQ. The CDR3 covers 13 residues. CDR3 loop: CASSSGLNTEAFF. The CDR3 DNA is TGCGCCAGCAGCTCTGGATTGAACACTGAAGCTTTCTTT.

The chain recombines TRBV7-2 with TRBJ1-4; no clear D. Germline values: CDR1 SGHTA, CDR2 FQGNSA. Trimming removed 4 bases at V and 10 bases at J, with 10 bases between. CDR3 length: 12 residues. The DNA of the CDR3 is TGTGCCAGCAGCTCAAGAGTTGGAAAACTGTTTTTT. It translates to CASSSRVGKLFF.

This chain connects TRBV4-2 to TRBJ2-6; D not certain. CDR3 length equals 16 residues. The V and J ends lost 0 bases and 0 bases respectively, with 6 bases between them. Per germline, CDR1 LGHNA and CDR2 YNFKEQ. CDR3 residues: CASSQDHRSGANVLTF. Here the CDR3 DNA reads TGTGCCAGCAGCCAAGATCACCGCTCTGGGGCCAACGTCCTGACTTTC.

The chain is built from TRBV5-1 and TRBJ2-2; no firm D call. Germline CDR1 and CDR2: SGHRS and YFSETQ. Trimming cost V 0 bases and J 4 bases, with 4 bases left between them. The CDR3 runs to 13 residues. CDR3 bases: TGCGCCAGCAGCTTGGGGCCCACCGGGGAGCTGTTTTTT. Translation gives CASSLGPTGELFF. The full variable domain, with the rest looked up from reference TRBV5-1 and TRBJ2-2, is KAGVTQTPRYLIKTRGQQVTLSCSPISGHRSVSWYQQTPGQGLQFLFEYFSETQRNKGNFPGRFSGRQFSNSRSEMNVSTLELGDSALYLCASSLGPTGELFFGEGSRLTVL.

The chain recombines TRBV6-6 with TRBJ1-1; 9 nucleotides agree with TRBD1. The CDR3 is 13 residues long. The J segment lost 7 bases and the V segment lost 6 bases, leaving 6 bases of the junction unmatched. The germline CDR1 and CDR2 sequences are MNHNY and SVGAGI (reference sequence). The CDR3 here is CASRLQGAVEAFF. CDR3 nucleotides: TGTGCCAGCAGACTACAGGGGGCAGTTGAAGCTTTCTTT.

The J gene is TRBJ2-1, the V gene TRBV6-1, with TRBD2 matching 9 bases. V lost 6 bases to trimming and J lost 1 base; unmatched junction nucleotides: 4. The CDR3 length is 15 residues. Per germline, CDR1 MNHNS and CDR2 SASEGT. The CDR3 coding sequence is TGTGCCAGCAGAACCGGACTAGCGTCCTACAATGAGCAGTTCTTC. It codes for CASRTGLASYNEQFF.

This chain links TRBV7-9 with TRBJ2-2, with D possibly TRBD1 on 6 matching bases. The CDR3 has 13 residues. The V end lost 5 bases, the J end lost 7 bases, and 11 bases lay between the germline ends. Per the germline V gene, CDR1 is SEHNR and CDR2 is FQNEAQ (reference sequence). The CDR3 reads CASSPQGSGELFF. The CDR3 coding sequence is TGTGCCAGCAGCCCACAGGGCAGCGGGGAGCTGTTTTTT.

This clone is a singleton in its sample. The chain uses TRBV7-2 and TRBJ1-6; the D gene is possibly TRBD1 (6 bases). Trimming cost V 1 base and J 7 bases, with 11 bases left between them. The CDR3 has 15 residues. In germline, CDR1 is SGHTA, CDR2 FQGNSA. The chain's CDR3 is CASSLGQGPNSPLHF. In DNA, the CDR3 is TGTGCCAGCAGCTTAGGGCAGGGGCCAAATTCACCCCTCCACTTT. The variable domain in full, completed from reference TRBV7-2 and TRBJ1-6, reads GAGVSQSPSNKVTEKGKDVELRCDPISGHTALYWYRQSLGQGLEFLIYFQGNSAPDKSGLPSDRFSAERTGGSVSTLTIQRTQQEDSAVYLCASSLGQGPNSPLHFGNGTRLTVT.

This chain connects TRBV18 to TRBJ2-1, with 11 bases lining up with TRBD1. V lost 4 bases, J lost 5 bases, and 10 bases stayed unmatched. Germline loops: CDR1 KGHSH, CDR2 LQKENI. There are 17 residues in the CDR3. In nucleotides, the CDR3 is TGTGCCAGCTCACTTGCCGGGACAGGGGGGGTGGACAATGAGCAGTTCTTC. Its translation is CASSLAGTGGVDNEQFF.

The chain recombines TRBV6-6 with TRBJ2-1; D is unclear. Between the trimmed V and J ends, which lost 5 bases and 10 bases, there was a span of 9 bases. This CDR3 spans 11 amino acids. Germline V lookup: CDR1 MNHNY, CDR2 SVGAGI (reference sequence). The chain's CDR3 is CASSGPREQFF. CDR3 DNA: TGTGCCAGCAGTGGCCCACGGGAGCAGTTCTTC.

The J gene is TRBJ2-3, the V gene TRBV19; D assignment may be TRBD1 or TRBD2 (6 bases each). Trimming removed 7 bases at V and 0 bases at J, with 17 bases between. CDR3 length equals 16 residues. The V gene's germline CDR1 is LNHDA and CDR2 SQIVND (reference sequence). The CDR3 nucleotides are TGTGCCAGTACACCGACAGGACTACCTAGCACAGATACGCAGTATTTT. Translation: CASTPTGLPSTDTQYF. The entire variable domain, with the rest obtained from reference TRBV19 and TRBJ2-3, is as follows: DGGITQSPKYLFRKEGQNVTLSCEQNLNHDAMYWYRQDPGQGLRLIYYSQIVNDFQKGDIAEGYSVSREKKESFPLTVTSAQKNPTAFYLCASTPTGLPSTDTQYFGPGTRLTVL.

This rearrangement joins TRBV28 to TRBJ2-7, with 8 bases lining up with TRBD1. Germline CDR1 and CDR2: MDHEN and SYDVKM. This CDR3 has 18 amino acids. Trimming removed 2 bases from V and 6 bases from J; junction bases left unmatched: 18. CDR3 sequence reads: CASSLPPADRGRTPEQYF. The CDR3 DNA is TGTGCCAGCAGTTTACCCCCCGCCGACAGGGGTCGCACCCCCGAGCAGTACTTC.

This chain joins TRBV19 and TRBJ2-1; unclear D gene. Deletions cut 9 bases from V and 6 bases from J, with 12 bases between. The CDR3 is made up of 12 amino acids. CDR1 is LNHDA and CDR2 is SQIVND in the germline V gene (reference sequence). The CDR3 DNA is TGTGCCAGCACGACGAAGTCCAATGAGCAGTTCTTC. Translated: CASTTKSNEQFF.

The chain uses TRBV27 and TRBJ1-5, with D unresolved. The germline V gene encodes CDR1 MNHEY and CDR2 SMNVEV (reference sequence). This CDR3 is 14 amino acids long. V lost 1 base, J lost 4 bases, and 8 bases lay in between. CDR3 amino acids: CASSLWLGNQPQHF. The CDR3 DNA follows: TGTGCCAGCAGTTTATGGCTGGGAAATCAGCCCCAGCATTTT.

V usage is TRBV7-2 and J usage is TRBJ2-7; D is uncertain. Germline assignment: CDR1 SGHTA and CDR2 FQGNSA. V gave up 4 bases and J gave up 2 bases, with 15 bases separating them. The CDR3 spans 15 residues. The CDR3 loop reads CASSYRPSPPYEQYF. CDR3 bases: TGTGCCAGCAGCTACAGACCATCCCCTCCCTACGAGCAGTACTTC.

This rearrangement joins TRBV10-3 to TRBJ2-1; no reliable D call. The CDR3 runs to 15 residues. The V end lost 3 bases, the J end lost 2 bases, and 11 bases lay between the germline ends. Germline V gene lookup returns CDR1 ENHRY and CDR2 SYGVKD. The CDR3, as DNA: TGTGCCATCAGTGACCCGCGGACGGCCTACAATGAGCAGTTCTTC. It specifies CAISDPRTAYNEQFF.

This chain connects TRBV11-2 to TRBJ2-1, with D possibly matching TRBD2 (5 bases). Per germline, CDR1 SGHAT and CDR2 FQNNGV. The CDR3 extends over 17 amino acids. V lost 5 bases and J lost 3, with 20 bases in between. DNA of the CDR3: TGTGCCAGCAGCGCAGTTGGGAGTGCAGGCAACTACAATGAGCAGTTCTTC. Translated: CASSAVGSAGNYNEQFF.

This chain uses TRBV7-2 with TRBJ1-5, with a possible D match to TRBD1 (6 bases). Germline V gene data show CDR1 as SGHTA and CDR2 as FQGNSA. The CDR3 has 15 residues. The V gene lost 3 bases and the J gene lost 1 base, with 10 bases spanning the gap. The CDR3 bases are TGTGCCAGCAGCTTGGACAGAACGAGCAATCAGCCCCAGCATTTT. It is translated as CASSLDRTSNQPQHF. Together with reference TRBV7-2 and TRBJ1-5, the CDR3 gives the full variable domain: GAGVSQSPSNKVTEKGKDVELRCDPISGHTALYWYRQSLGQGLEFLIYFQGNSAPDKSGLPSDRFSAERTGGSVSTLTIQRTQQEDSAVYLCASSLDRTSNQPQHFGDGTRLSIL.

The chain employs TRBV14 and TRBJ2-3; D possibly corresponds to TRBD2 (5 bases). V was shortened by 6 bases and J by 0 bases, with 10 bases between the two germline ends. CDR3 length equals 14 residues. Germline V CDR1 and CDR2: SGHDN, FVKESK. The CDR3 DNA is TGTGCCAGCAGGTCCGGGGATAGCACAGATACGCAGTATTTT. This sequence encodes CASRSGDSTDTQYF.

The gene calls are TRBV14 and TRBJ2-7; D not resolved. The V gene's germline CDR1 is SGHDN and CDR2 FVKESK. Trimming removed 0 bases from V and 6 bases from J, with 9 bases in between. CDR3 length: 13 amino acids. The CDR3 spells CASSQDIVGEQYF. The CDR3 DNA reads as TGTGCCAGCAGCCAAGATATAGTTGGCGAGCAGTACTTC.

The rearrangement joins TRBV5-5 to TRBJ1-2, with unresolved D. Germline CDR1 is SGHKS and CDR2 is YYEKEE (reference sequence). The CDR3 contains 14 residues. Trimming stripped 2 bases from V and 4 bases from J, with 12 bases between. DNA of the CDR3: TGTGCCAGCAGCTTTGTAGGGAAACTCTATGGCTACACCTTC. Its translation is CASSFVGKLYGYTF.

The chain joins TRBV7-3 to TRBJ2-5; D is unclear. V was cut by 5 bases and J by 0 bases, with 7 bases left in between. Germline V gene sequence: CDR1 SGHTA, CDR2 FQGTGA. This CDR3 has 13 amino acids. DNA of the CDR3: TGTGCCAGCAGCCCCACGTACCAAGAGACCCAGTACTTC. It codes for CASSPTYQETQYF. The full variable domain, completed using reference TRBV7-3 and TRBJ2-5, is GAGVSQTPSNKVTEKGKYVELRCDPISGHTALYWYRQSLGQGPEFLIYFQGTGAADDSGLPNDRFFAVRPEGSVSTLKIQRTERGDSAVYLCASSPTYQETQYFGPGTRLLVL.

The chain links TRBV4-1 to TRBJ2-3; TRBD2 aligns across 12 bases. With 1 base clipped from V and 8 bases from J, the junction kept 13 bases outside the gene matches. This CDR3 is 18 amino acids long. Germline V lookup: CDR1 MGHRA, CDR2 YSYEKL. The CDR3 DNA reads as TGCGCCAGCAGCCAAGTTCAAACCGGGACTAGCGGGTGGGCTACGCAGTATTTT. As protein: CASSQVQTGTSGWATQYF.

This chain links TRBV11-3 with TRBJ1-2, with unresolved D. This CDR3 region has 14 residues. The ends were cut back, 5 bases at V and 4 bases at J, with 14 bases in the middle. Looked up from germline, CDR1 is SGHNT and CDR2 is YENEEA. CDR3 protein: CASSPKTRIYGYTF. The CDR3 coding sequence is TGTGCCAGCAGCCCTAAAACTCGGATCTATGGCTACACCTTC. Supplemented by reference TRBV11-3 and TRBJ1-2, the full variable domain reads EAGVVQSPRYKIIEKKQPVAFWCNPISGHNTLYWYLQNLGQGPELLIRYENEEAVDDSQLPKDRFSAERLKGVDSTLKIQPAELGDSAVYLCASSPKTRIYGYTFGSGTRLTVV.

The chain recombines TRBV28 with TRBJ2-7; D gene unclear. Germline V lookup: CDR1 MDHEN, CDR2 SYDVKM. The length of the CDR3 is 16 residues. The V and J ends lost 5 bases and 0 bases respectively, with 17 bases between them. The CDR3 DNA reads TGTGCCAGCAGTAAAGGGATAACAGCGAGCTCCTACGAGCAGTACTTC. It codes for CASSKGITASSYEQYF.

This chain joins TRBV6-5 and TRBJ1-1, with D unresolved. Germline lookup yields CDR1 MNHEY and CDR2 SVGAGI. V was pared by 8 bases and J by 0 bases, with 10 bases between. The CDR3 is 13 residues long. CDR3 in amino acids: CASVTDLNTEAFF. CDR3 coding DNA: TGTGCCAGCGTTACTGACTTGAACACTGAAGCTTTCTTT.

This chain joins TRBV19 and TRBJ1-2; D gene ambiguous. Germline lookup yields CDR1 LNHDA and CDR2 SQIVND (reference sequence). The CDR3 is 13 amino acids. Trimming stripped 3 bases from V and 3 bases from J, with 8 bases between. The CDR3 coding sequence is TGTGCCAGTAGTATGATGGGGTACTATGGCTACACCTTC. Translated: CASSMMGYYGYTF. Supplemented by reference TRBV19 and TRBJ1-2, the full variable domain reads DGGITQSPKYLFRKEGQNVTLSCEQNLNHDAMYWYRQDPGQGLRLIYYSQIVNDFQKGDIAEGYSVSREKKESFPLTVTSAQKNPTAFYLCASSMMGYYGYTFGSGTRLTVV.